This T cell receptor beta chain was observed in a study of T cell repertoires in cytomegalovirus infection (dated by TCRdb to about 2019). Turning to the overall study: The peptide stimulations were aimed at well-studied HLA-B-restricted epitopes as well as recently identified HLA-C-restricted CMV epitopes, whose presentation resists viral immunomodulation. Because public TCR beta signatures pointed to carriage of CMV infection together with the matching HLA type, the HLA type of each donor mattered for the analysis. What the work shows at the level of the full study, not this receptor alone: The ex vivo response was dominated by HLA-C-restricted CMV-specific TCR beta clonotypes, which also provided the single most frequent clonotype in two of eight donors. In both this cohort and an independent roughly 350-donor cohort, the cumulative frequency of public TCR beta family members distinguished carriers of CMV infection plus the relevant HLA type.

Sequencing relied on an Illumina HiSeq 1500. TCRdb ran its own pipeline on the public reads, namely fastp trimming at Q25 and MiXCR clone calling, and kept in-frame beta chains. Identical CDR3 proteins give one entry, which carries the most common genes and DNA. The sample table shows 650,000 to 900,000 distinct CDR3 sequences, and 32% are seen once. The top ten hold roughly an eighth of the sample. The treatment or condition label here, explained by the study, means: in vitro stimulation with specific CMV peptide epitopes to enrich CMV-specific T cells. From the germline V gene, CDR1 is SGHVT and CDR2 is SQSDAQ. From its cysteine to its phenylalanine, the CDR3 spans 17 amino acids. Only the CDR3 portion is preserved as DNA: 51 bases, with reading frame beginning at the first base. Trimming removed 0 bases from V and 2 bases from J, leaving 13 bases between the germline ends. Regarding this clonotype: Its antigen is currently not known. Per-base quality was not reported, and no clone a single base away is much larger than it.

Material: cultured CD8+ T cells from PBMCs, obtained from culture after CMV antigen stimulation. The TCR originated in a human donor in good health (CMV status not recorded). Some clones in this sample may be carry-over from other donors' samples. The chain is assembled from TRBV7-4 and TRBJ2-2; the D gene is possibly TRBD1, with 6 bases matching. The CDR3 has the sequence CASSLALGQLNTGELFF. The nucleotide sequence is given as TGTGCCAGCAGCTTAGCGCTAGGACAGCTAAACACCGGGGAGCTGTTTTTT.